The 15 T cell receptor beta chains listed next were all sequenced from one sample in a study of cytomegalovirus exposure and HLA in healthy donors. Researchers ran the PCR with 60 Vbeta and 13 Jbeta primers. Here immunoSEQ multiplex PCR was the method, and the copy in TCRdb shows in-frame clones only, minus some. Its listing shows approximately 79,000 clones. The sequenced sample was PBMCs. The receptors derive from a man aged 40-55 years in good health and CMV-seronegative.

The V gene is TRBV7-2, the J gene TRBJ1-3, with a tentative D call TRBD1 (5 bases). The CDR3 sequence is 15 residues long. V was clipped by 0 bases and J by 4 bases, with 10 bases between them. CDR1 SGHTA and CDR2 FQGNSA come from the germline V gene. The CDR3 nucleotides read TGTGCCAGCAGCTTAGCACAGGTCCCAGGAAACACCATATATTTT. Protein product: CASSLAQVPGNTIYF.

V is TRBV5-1 and J is TRBJ2-1; 8 bases map to TRBD2. Germline CDR1 and CDR2: SGHRS and YFSETQ. The V segment lost 0 bases and the J segment 4 bases; nucleotides outside the gene matches: 3. This CDR3 region has 15 residues. As DNA, the CDR3 is TGCGCCAGCAGCTTGGTAGCGGGAAGGTACAATGAGCAGTTCTTC. This encodes CASSLVAGRYNEQFF.

V usage is TRBV5-6 and J usage is TRBJ1-5; unclear D gene. The CDR3 is made up of 14 amino acids. Germline loops: CDR1 SGHDT, CDR2 YYEEEE. Trimming took off 5 bases at V and 3 bases at J, with 12 bases between the two ends. As DNA, the CDR3 is TGTGCCAGCAGGGCGCGGAGGCTCAATCAGCCCCAGCATTTT. Residues: CASRARRLNQPQHF.

This CDR3 reads CASSVGLAKSTDTQYF. CDR3 in DNA: TGTGCCAGCAGCGTAGGACTAGCGAAAAGCACAGATACGCAGTATTTT. The rearrangement uses TRBV9 and TRBJ2-3; 8 positions agree with TRBD2. This CDR3 is 16 amino acids long. The junction had 3 bases not matched to a gene; V was cut back by 0 bases and J by 0 bases. Germline V gene sequence: CDR1 SGDLS, CDR2 YYNGEE. Looking up the rest from reference TRBV9 and TRBJ2-3 gives the full variable domain: DSGVTQTPKHLITATGQRVTLRCSPRSGDLSVYWYQQSLDQGLQFLIQYYNGEERAKGNILERFSAQQFPDLHSELNLSSLELGDSALYFCASSVGLAKSTDTQYFGPGTRLTVL.

The chain joins TRBV6-5 to TRBJ1-1; no reliable D call. Germline V gives CDR1 MNHEY, CDR2 SVGAGI. Trimming removed 7 bases from V and 0 bases from J, with 9 bases in between. This CDR3 comprises 13 residues. The CDR3: CASNRGVNTEAFF. CDR3 sequence (DNA): TGTGCCAGCAATCGGGGTGTGAACACTGAAGCTTTCTTT.

About this clone: One end of the junction fails to match germline, which may point to a read error. V gene TRBV15 combines with J gene TRBJ2-7; 8 positions agree with TRBD1. This CDR3 spans 15 amino acids. The germline V gene has CDR1 LNHNV and CDR2 YYDKDF (reference sequence). Written as DNA, the CDR3 is TGTGCCACCAGCGAGGGTCGACAGGGGTCCTCCGAGCAGTACTTC. This gives the protein CATSEGRQGSSEQYF.

The V call is TRBV9, the J call TRBJ2-7; the D is unclear. V shed 3 bases and J shed 2 bases, with 12 bases lying between them. CDR1 and CDR2 (germline): SGDLS, YYNGEE. The length of the CDR3 is 14 residues. CDR3 amino acids: CASSGLGQAYEQYF. In DNA form, the CDR3 reads TGTGCCAGCAGCGGGCTGGGCCAAGCCTACGAGCAGTACTTC.

The V gene is TRBV4-3, the J gene TRBJ1-2, with D perhaps matching TRBD1 (6 bases). V dropped 4 bases and J dropped 7 bases, with 22 bases sitting between them. CDR3 length: 16 residues. CDR1 and CDR2 from the germline V gene are LGHNA and YSLEER. In nucleotides, the CDR3 is TGCGCCAGCAGCCCAGAAGTCCACCCGGGAGGGGGTGGCTACACCTTC. Translation: CASSPEVHPGGGGYTF.

The chain recombines TRBV7-2 with TRBJ2-1; TRBD1 agrees at 7 bases. The germline CDR1 and CDR2 sequences are SGHTA and FQGNSA. V lost 3 bases to trimming and J lost 1 base; unmatched junction nucleotides: 6. This CDR3 comprises 16 residues. The CDR3 is CASSLLDRPSYNEQFF. The CDR3 nucleotides read TGTGCCAGCAGCTTGCTGGACAGGCCTTCCTACAATGAGCAGTTCTTC.

The V and J genes are TRBV7-9 and TRBJ1-4; 10 bases map to TRBD1. The germline V gene encodes CDR1 SEHNR and CDR2 FQNEAQ (reference sequence). The CDR3 spans 14 residues. The V segment lost 10 bases and the J segment 7 bases; nucleotides outside the gene matches: 9. The CDR3 coding sequence is TGTGCCATCCGGACAGGGGGTCCAGGTGAAAAACTGTTTTTT. Its translation: CAIRTGGPGEKLFF.

The chain is built from TRBV28 and TRBJ2-7; D possibly corresponds to TRBD2 (5 bases). The CDR3 is made up of 15 amino acids. Germline assignment: CDR1 MDHEN and CDR2 SYDVKM. Trimming stripped 5 bases from V and 1 base from J, with 15 bases between. DNA of the CDR3: TGTGCCAGCAGTGCGGGCGCCACAGTATCCTACGAGCAGTACTTC. Translated: CASSAGATVSYEQYF.

V usage is TRBV7-2 and J usage is TRBJ1-6, with 8 bases matching TRBD1. From germline, CDR1 is SGHTA and CDR2 FQGNSA. This CDR3 is built from 19 residues. V shed 5 bases, J shed 4 bases, and the junction held 16 bases outside the gene matches. Written as DNA, the CDR3 is TGTGCCAGCAGCCACTCCCCCTCCGGGACAGGCGAATATAATTCACCCCTCCACTTT. Translating gives CASSHSPSGTGEYNSPLHF.

The rearrangement uses TRBV7-2 and TRBJ2-5; 7 nucleotides align to TRBD2. The J call may be faulty, since TRBJ2-7 better matches the DNA end. Germline loops: CDR1 SGHTA, CDR2 FQGNSA. The CDR3 is 15 residues long. DNA for the CDR3: TGTGCCAGCACCTCCTTTGCGGGGGAGAGGAACGAGCAGTACTTC. The encoded protein is CASTSFAGERNEQYF.

V gene TRBV5-4 combines with J gene TRBJ2-3; 15 bases agree with TRBD2. Germline V gives CDR1 SGHNT, CDR2 YYREEE (reference sequence). V dropped 4 bases and J dropped 4; count of bases not matched to a gene: 7. The CDR3 extends over 17 amino acids. CDR3 coding DNA: TGTGCCAGCAGCCAAGGACTAGCGGGGGGGCAGGCAGATACGCAGTATTTT. This encodes CASSQGLAGGQADTQYF.

This chain joins TRBV7-2 and TRBJ1-2, with D hard to call. Trimming took 0 bases from V and 1 from J, leaving 6 bases between them. Per the germline V gene, CDR1 is SGHTA and CDR2 is FQGNSA. CDR3 size: 14 residues. In nucleotides, the CDR3 is TGTGCCAGCAGCTTAGCGTCAGTTAACTATGGCTACACCTTC. It yields the protein CASSLASVNYGYTF.